These T cell receptor beta chains were read from a single sample in a study of T cells in Graves' hyperthyroidism and ophthalmopathy. Using its own MiXCR run on the multiplex PCR reads, TCRdb lists one record per CDR3 protein. The sample comprises 300,000 to 400,000 distinct CDR3 sequences, 18% of which are singletons, and around 54% rests with the top ten. The sequencing input was blood. Source of these receptors: a woman in her 50s with Graves' hyperthyroidism. CDR3s include the opening cysteine and the closing phenylalanine or tryptophan. D genes are given only for firm matches. Some rows mark clone size as missing; the rest say once, few, many or name a class of expanded clone.

clone_size d_call j_call v_call cdr3_aa cdr3_nt
. . TRBJ1-2 TRBV6-2/TRBV6-3 CASTGGGSTYLRYTF TGTGCCAGCACTGGGGGGGGCAGTACGTATCTACGCTACACCTTC
. . TRBJ2-5 TRBV6-1 CASRIPGGETQYF TGTGCCAGCAGAATCCCGGGCGGGGAGACCCAGTACTTC
. . TRBJ2-2 TRBV5-5 CASSLDRESSGELFF TGTGCCAGCAGCTTGGACAGGGAGTCCTCCGGGGAGCTGTTTTTT
. TRBD1 TRBJ2-7 TRBV11-3 CASSWTGNYEQYF TGTGCCAGCAGCTGGACAGGCAACTACGAGCAGTACTTC
few . TRBJ2-1 TRBV10-3 CAISDPAGWGSNEQFF TGTGCCATCAGTGACCCCGCGGGATGGGGGAGTAATGAGCAGTTCTTC
. . TRBJ1-2 TRBV6-2/TRBV6-3 CASSYPSGGSDGYTF TGTGCCAGCAGTTATCCCTCCGGCGGGTCTGATGGCTACACCTTC
few . TRBJ1-1 TRBV29-1 CSVRRARDTEAFF TGCAGCGTTCGGCGGGCGCGAGACACTGAAGCTTTCTTT
. . TRBJ1-4 TRBV7-9 CASSSDVEQPGNEKLFF TGTGCCAGCAGCTCAGACGTAGAACAGCCAGGAAATGAAAAACTGTTTTTT
many . TRBJ1-6 TRBV11-2 CASSLDSRSPLHF TGTGCCAGCAGCCTGGACAGTAGGTCACCCCTCCACTTT
. . TRBJ2-1 TRBV6-2/TRBV6-3 CASSYSGRSWEQFF TGTGCCAGCAGTTACTCGGGACGGAGTTGGGAGCAGTTCTTC
many . TRBJ2-3 TRBV6-2/TRBV6-3 CASCPYLAASTDTQYF TGTGCCAGCTGCCCGTATTTAGCGGCTAGCACAGATACGCAGTATTTT
. . TRBJ2-6 TRBV7-3 CASSLTKGPTISGANVLTF TGTGCCAGCAGCTTAACGAAGGGGCCCACAATCTCTGGGGCCAACGTCCTGACTTTC
. . TRBJ2-3 TRBV5-1 CASSLEIAGDTQYF TGCGCCAGCAGCTTGGAGATAGCTGGAGATACGCAGTATTTT
. . TRBJ2-1 TRBV7-9 CASSLLRTNWDEQFF TGTGCCAGCAGCTTACTACGGACAAACTGGGATGAGCAGTTCTTC
many TRBD2 TRBJ2-1 TRBV2 CASSRSGSSYNEQFF TGTGCCAGCAGTCGTAGCGGGAGCTCCTACAATGAGCAGTTCTTC
few TRBD1 TRBJ2-4 TRBV5-6 CASSPDRGRNIQYF TGTGCCAGCAGCCCTGACAGGGGGCGCAACATTCAGTACTTC
. . TRBJ1-4 TRBV6-1 CASSELGITSNEELFF TGTGCCAGCAGTGAATTGGGGATAACCTCTAATGAAGAACTGTTTTTT
. . TRBJ1-1 TRBV5-1 CASSWDGGAEAFF TGCGCCAGCAGCTGGGACGGAGGGGCTGAAGCTTTCTTT
. TRBD2 TRBJ2-2 TRBV12-3/TRBV12-4 CASSLGLAGGAGELFF TGTGCCAGCAGTCTGGGACTAGCGGGAGGGGCCGGGGAGCTGTTTTTT
many . TRBJ1-2 TRBV3-1 CASSQAGRNYGYTF TGTGCCAGCAGCCAAGCGGGACGCAACTATGGCTACACCTTC
. . TRBJ2-3 TRBV19 CASQDDSRTDTQYF TGTGCCAGTCAAGACGACAGCCGCACAGATACGCAGTATTTT
few . TRBJ1-1 TRBV11-2 CASSSWVVSTEAFF TGTGCCAGCAGCTCTTGGGTGGTAAGCACTGAAGCTTTCTTT
many . TRBJ2-1 TRBV2 CASRAQGYNEQFF TGTGCCAGCAGAGCCCAGGGCTACAATGAGCAGTTCTTC
few . TRBJ1-2 TRBV12-3/TRBV12-4 CASSNGDYGYTF TGTGCCAGCAGCAACGGGGACTATGGCTACACCTTC
. . TRBJ1-1 TRBV11-2 CASSQPRDASEAFF TGTGCCAGCAGCCAACCCCGGGACGCCTCTGAAGCTTTCTTT
medium-sized . TRBJ2-1 TRBV3-1 CASSQDLSGREQFF TGTGCCAGCAGCCAAGATCTCAGCGGAAGGGAGCAGTTCTTC
. TRBD1 TRBJ1-1 TRBV2 CASRGTESNTEAFF TGTGCCAGCAGGGGGACAGAGAGCAACACTGAAGCTTTCTTT
many . TRBJ2-5 TRBV9 CASSVGEAFEETQYF TGTGCCAGCAGCGTAGGCGAGGCGTTTGAGGAGACCCAGTACTTC
many . TRBJ2-1 TRBV2 CASSEGYNEQFF TGTGCCAGCAGTGAGGGTTACAATGAGCAGTTCTTC
. . TRBJ2-1 TRBV19 CASSIDLGRGGNNEQFF TGTGCCAGTAGTATAGACTTGGGGCGAGGGGGAAACAATGAGCAGTTCTTC
. . TRBJ2-1 TRBV5-1 CASSLEEGMDDEQFF TGCGCCAGCAGCTTGGAGGAAGGGATGGACGATGAGCAGTTCTTC
. . TRBJ1-1 TRBV19 CASSMGNTEAFF TGTGCCAGTAGTATGGGGAACACTGAAGCTTTCTTT
. TRBD1 TRBJ1-2 TRBV12-3/TRBV12-4 CASRGGQGINYGYTF TGTGCCAGCAGGGGGGGACAGGGGATAAACTATGGCTACACCTTC
many . TRBJ2-5 TRBV7-9 CASSLLGGQETQYF TGTGCCAGCAGCTTATTGGGGGGCCAAGAGACCCAGTACTTC
many . TRBJ1-2 TRBV6-1 CASSESSVYGYTF TGTGCCAGCAGTGAATCGTCAGTCTATGGCTACACCTTC
few TRBD1 TRBJ1-2 TRBV14 CASSGRRGQFRGYTF TGTGCCAGCAGCGGGCGCAGGGGGCAATTTCGTGGCTACACCTTC
few TRBD1 TRBJ1-3 TRBV2 CASSGDRVSGNTIYF TGTGCCAGCAGTGGGGACAGGGTCTCTGGAAACACCATATATTTT
many TRBD1 TRBJ2-7 TRBV20-1 CSARGGSRTGGSLDEQYF TGCAGTGCTAGAGGGGGATCCCGGACAGGGGGATCTCTTGACGAGCAGTACTTC
many . TRBJ2-3 TRBV12-3/TRBV12-4 CASSLQGPDTQYF TGTGCCAGCAGTTTACAGGGCCCAGATACGCAGTATTTT
many . TRBJ2-5 TRBV28 CASNSLGSKETQYF TGTGCCAGCAACAGTTTAGGATCCAAAGAGACCCAGTACTTC
. . TRBJ1-2 TRBV10-3 CAISEAGKDGYTF TGTGCCATCAGTGAAGCAGGGAAGGACGGCTACACCTTC
many TRBD1 TRBJ2-7 TRBV7-9 CASRGTGLYEQYF TGTGCCAGCAGAGGGACAGGCCTTTACGAGCAGTACTTC
few TRBD2 TRBJ2-3 TRBV7-7 CASSLSGSNTDTQYF TGTGCTAGCAGCCTTAGCGGGAGTAACACAGATACGCAGTATTTT
. . TRBJ1-2 TRBV7-2 CASSLRAGDGYTF TGTGCCAGCAGCTTAAGGGCAGGGGACGGCTACACCTTC
many . TRBJ1-1 TRBV18 CASSPSEGMNTEAFF TGTGCCAGCTCACCATCGGAGGGAATGAACACTGAAGCTTTCTTT
. . TRBJ2-7 TRBV6-1 CASSALRIDSYEQYF TGTGCCAGCAGTGCCCTAAGAATCGACAGCTACGAGCAGTACTTC
few . TRBJ2-3 TRBV28 CASSLQSPDTQYF TGTGCCAGCAGTTTGCAGAGTCCCGATACGCAGTATTTT
few TRBD2 TRBJ2-2 TRBV19 CASSLTSAGELFF TGTGCCAGTAGTTTAACTAGCGCGGGGGAGCTGTTTTTT
few TRBD2 TRBJ2-5 TRBV6-5 CASSSAGTSGKETQYF TGTGCCAGCAGTTCAGCCGGGACTAGCGGGAAAGAGACCCAGTACTTC
. TRBD1 TRBJ1-1 TRBV5-4 CASSPTGQGWATEAFF TGTGCCAGCAGCCCTACAGGACAGGGATGGGCCACTGAAGCTTTCTTT
. . TRBJ2-3 TRBV6-4 CASSGGDTDTQYF TGTGCCAGCAGTGGGGGGGACACAGATACGCAGTATTTT